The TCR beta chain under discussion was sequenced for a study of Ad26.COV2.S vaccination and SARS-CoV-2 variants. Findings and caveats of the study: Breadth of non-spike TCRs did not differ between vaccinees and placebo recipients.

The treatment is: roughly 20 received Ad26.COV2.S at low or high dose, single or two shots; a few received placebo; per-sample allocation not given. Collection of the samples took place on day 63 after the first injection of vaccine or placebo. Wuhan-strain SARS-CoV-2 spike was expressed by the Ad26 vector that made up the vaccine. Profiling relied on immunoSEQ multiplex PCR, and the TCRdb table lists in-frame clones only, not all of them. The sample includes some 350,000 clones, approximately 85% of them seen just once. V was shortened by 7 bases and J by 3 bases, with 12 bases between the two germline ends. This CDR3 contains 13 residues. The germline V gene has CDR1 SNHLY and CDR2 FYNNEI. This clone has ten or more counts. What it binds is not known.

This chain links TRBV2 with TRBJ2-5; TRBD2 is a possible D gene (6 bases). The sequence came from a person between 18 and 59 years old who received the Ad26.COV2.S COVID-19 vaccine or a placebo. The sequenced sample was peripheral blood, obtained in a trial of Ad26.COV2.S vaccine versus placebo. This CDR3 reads CASKATGEETQYF. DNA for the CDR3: TGTGCCAGCAAAGCAACGGGAGAAGAGACCCAGTACTTC.